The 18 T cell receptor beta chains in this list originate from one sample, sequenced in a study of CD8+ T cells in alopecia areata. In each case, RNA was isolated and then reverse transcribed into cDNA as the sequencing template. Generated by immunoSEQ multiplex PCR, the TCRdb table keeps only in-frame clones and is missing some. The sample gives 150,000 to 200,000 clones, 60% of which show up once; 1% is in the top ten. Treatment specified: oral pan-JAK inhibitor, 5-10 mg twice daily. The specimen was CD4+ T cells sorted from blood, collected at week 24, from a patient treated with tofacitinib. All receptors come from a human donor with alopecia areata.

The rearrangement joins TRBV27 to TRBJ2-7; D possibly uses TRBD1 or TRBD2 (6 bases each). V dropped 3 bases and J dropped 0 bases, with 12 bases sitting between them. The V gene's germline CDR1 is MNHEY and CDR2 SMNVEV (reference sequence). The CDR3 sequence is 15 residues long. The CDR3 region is CASSFSTGASYEQYF. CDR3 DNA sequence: TGTGCCAGCAGTTTTTCGACGGGGGCCTCCTACGAGCAGTACTTC.

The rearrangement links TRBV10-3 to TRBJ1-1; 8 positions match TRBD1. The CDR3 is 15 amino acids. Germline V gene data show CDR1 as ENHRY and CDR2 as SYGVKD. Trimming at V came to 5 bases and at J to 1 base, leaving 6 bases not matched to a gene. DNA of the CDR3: TGTGCCATCAGTAAACAAGGGACAGGGAACACTGAAGCTTTCTTT. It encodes CAISKQGTGNTEAFF.

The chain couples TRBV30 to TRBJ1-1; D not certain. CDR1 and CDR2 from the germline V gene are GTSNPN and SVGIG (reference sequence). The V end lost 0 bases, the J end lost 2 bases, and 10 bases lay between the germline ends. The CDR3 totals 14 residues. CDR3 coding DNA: TGTGCCTGGAGTGTTTCCGCTACCAACACTGAAGCTTTCTTT. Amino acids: CAWSVSATNTEAFF.

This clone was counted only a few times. The CDR3 protein is CASSLLGTPQHF. The CDR3 DNA reads as TGTGCCAGCAGTTTATTGGGTACGCCCCAGCATTTT. V and J are TRBV28 and TRBJ1-5; D gene ambiguous. Deletions cut 1 base from V and 9 bases from J, with 7 bases between. This CDR3 comprises 12 residues. CDR1 is MDHEN, CDR2 SYDVKM, per germline. Based on the CDR3 plus reference TRBV28 and TRBJ1-5, the full variable domain is DVKVTQSSRYLVKRTGEKVFLECVQDMDHENMFWYRQDPGLGLRLIYFSYDVKMKEKGDIPEGYSVSREKKERFSLILESASTNQTSMYLCASSLLGTPQHFGDGTRLSIL.

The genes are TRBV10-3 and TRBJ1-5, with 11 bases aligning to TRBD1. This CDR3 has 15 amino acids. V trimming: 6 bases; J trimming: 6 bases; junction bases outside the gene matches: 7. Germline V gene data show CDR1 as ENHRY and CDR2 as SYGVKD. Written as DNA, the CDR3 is TGTGCCATCAGAGAGGGACAGGGGGAAGGTCAGCCCCAGCATTTT. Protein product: CAIREGQGEGQPQHF.

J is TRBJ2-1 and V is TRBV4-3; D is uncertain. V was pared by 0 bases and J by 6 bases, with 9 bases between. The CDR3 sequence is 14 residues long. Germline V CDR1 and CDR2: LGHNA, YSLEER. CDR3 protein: CASSQDEWGNEQFF. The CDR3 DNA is TGCGCCAGCAGCCAAGATGAGTGGGGCAATGAGCAGTTCTTC.

This CDR3 reads CASSDRGHGYTF. In DNA, the CDR3 is TGTGCCAGCAGTGACAGGGGCCATGGCTACACCTTC. J is TRBJ1-2 and V is TRBV25-1; perhaps TRBD1 as D (6 bases). The CDR3 is 12 amino acids. Germline-derived CDR1 and CDR2 are MGHDK and SYGVNS. V lost 3 bases and J 6 bases, leaving 8 bases between the germline ends.

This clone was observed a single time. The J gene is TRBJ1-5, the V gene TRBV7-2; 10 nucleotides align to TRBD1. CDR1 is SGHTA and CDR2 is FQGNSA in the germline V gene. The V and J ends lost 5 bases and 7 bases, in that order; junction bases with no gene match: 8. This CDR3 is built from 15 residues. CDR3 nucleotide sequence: TGTGCCAGCAGCACGACAGGGGGCGCAATGCAGCCCCAGCATTTT. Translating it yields CASSTTGGAMQPQHF.

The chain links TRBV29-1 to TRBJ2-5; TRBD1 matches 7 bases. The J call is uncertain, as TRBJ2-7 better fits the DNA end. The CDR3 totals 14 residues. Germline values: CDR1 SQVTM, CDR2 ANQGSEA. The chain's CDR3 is CSVAGTEGTYEQYF. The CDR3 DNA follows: TGCAGCGTGGCCGGGACAGAAGGAACCTACGAGCAGTACTTC.

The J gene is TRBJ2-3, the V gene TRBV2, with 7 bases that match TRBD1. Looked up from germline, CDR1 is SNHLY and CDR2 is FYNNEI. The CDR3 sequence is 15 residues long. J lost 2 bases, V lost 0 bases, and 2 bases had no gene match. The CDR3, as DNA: TGTGCCAGCAGTGAAGCAGGGACAGCCACAGATACGCAGTATTTT. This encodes CASSEAGTATDTQYF. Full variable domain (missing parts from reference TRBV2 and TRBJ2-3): EPEVTQTPSHQVTQMGQEVILRCVPISNHLYFYWYRQILGQKVEFLVSFYNNEISEKSEIFDDQFSVERPDGSNFTLKIRSTKLEDSAMYFCASSEAGTATDTQYFGPGTRLTVL.

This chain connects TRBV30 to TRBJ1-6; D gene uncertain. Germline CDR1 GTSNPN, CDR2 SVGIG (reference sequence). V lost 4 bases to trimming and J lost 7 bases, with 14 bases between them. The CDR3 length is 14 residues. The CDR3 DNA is TGTGCCTGGAAGGGCCCGGGTCAGAATTCACCCCTCCACTTT. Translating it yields CAWKGPGQNSPLHF. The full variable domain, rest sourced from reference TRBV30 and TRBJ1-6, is SQTIHQWPATLVQPVGSPLSLECTVEGTSNPNLYWYRQAAGRGLQLLFYSVGIGQISSEVPQNLSASRPQDRQFILSSKKLLLSDSGFYLCAWKGPGQNSPLHFGNGTRLTVT.

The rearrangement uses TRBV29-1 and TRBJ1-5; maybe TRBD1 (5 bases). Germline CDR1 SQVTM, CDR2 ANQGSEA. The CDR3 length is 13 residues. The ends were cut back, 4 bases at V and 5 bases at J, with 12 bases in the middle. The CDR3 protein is CSVAAGPHQPQHF. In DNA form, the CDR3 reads TGCAGCGTTGCGGCAGGGCCCCATCAGCCCCAGCATTTT. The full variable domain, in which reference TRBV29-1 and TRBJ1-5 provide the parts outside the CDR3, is SAVISQKPSRDICQRGTSLTIQCQVDSQVTMMFWYRQQPGQSLTLIATANQGSEATYESGFVIDKFPISRPNLTFSTLTVSNMSPEDSSIYLCSVAAGPHQPQHFGDGTRLSIL.

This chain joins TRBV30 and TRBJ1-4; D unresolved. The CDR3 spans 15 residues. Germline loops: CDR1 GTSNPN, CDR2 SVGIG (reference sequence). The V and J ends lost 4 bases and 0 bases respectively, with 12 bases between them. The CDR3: CAWTGHLSTNEKLFF. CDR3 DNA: TGTGCCTGGACAGGTCACCTATCAACTAATGAAAAACTGTTTTTT.

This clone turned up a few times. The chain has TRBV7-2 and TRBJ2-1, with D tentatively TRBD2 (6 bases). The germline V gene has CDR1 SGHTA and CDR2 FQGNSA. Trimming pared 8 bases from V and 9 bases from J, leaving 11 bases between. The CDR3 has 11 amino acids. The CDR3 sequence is CASARDGEQFF. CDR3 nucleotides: TGTGCCAGCGCGCGGGACGGTGAGCAGTTCTTC.

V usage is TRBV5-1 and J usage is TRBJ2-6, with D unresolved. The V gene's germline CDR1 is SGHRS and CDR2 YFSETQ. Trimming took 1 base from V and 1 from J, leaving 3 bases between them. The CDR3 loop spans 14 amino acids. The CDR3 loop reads CASSLLSGANVLTF. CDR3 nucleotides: TGCGCCAGCAGCTTGTTGTCTGGGGCCAACGTCCTGACTTTC.

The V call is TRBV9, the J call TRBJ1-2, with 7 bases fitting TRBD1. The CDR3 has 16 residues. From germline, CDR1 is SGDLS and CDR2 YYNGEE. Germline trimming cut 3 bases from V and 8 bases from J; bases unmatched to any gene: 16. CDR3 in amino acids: CASSERGDSRWGGYTF. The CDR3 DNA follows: TGTGCCAGCAGCGAGAGGGGGGACAGCCGTTGGGGCGGCTACACCTTC.

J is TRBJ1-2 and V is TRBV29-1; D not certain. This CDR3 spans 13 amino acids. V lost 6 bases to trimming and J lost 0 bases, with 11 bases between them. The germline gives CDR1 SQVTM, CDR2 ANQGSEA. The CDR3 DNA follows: TGCAGCGTAAGAGACATATCTAACTATGGCTACACCTTC. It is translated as CSVRDISNYGYTF.

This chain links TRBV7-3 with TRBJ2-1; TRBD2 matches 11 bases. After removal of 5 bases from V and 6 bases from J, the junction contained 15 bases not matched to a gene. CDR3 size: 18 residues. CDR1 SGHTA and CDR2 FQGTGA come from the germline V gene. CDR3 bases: TGTGCCAGCAGCGCAACCGGGACTAGCGGTGGGGGGTTCAATGAGCAGTTCTTC. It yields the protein CASSATGTSGGGFNEQFF.